This T cell receptor (beta chain) was identified during a study of T cells in Graves' hyperthyroidism and ophthalmopathy. Study in general: Peripheral blood was obtained at initial diagnosis, preceding any treatment.

Looked up from germline, CDR1 is MNHEY and CDR2 is SVGEGT. The length of the CDR3 is 19 residues. V trimming: 6 bases; J trimming: 4 bases; junction bases outside the gene matches: 18. What was amplified from RNA transcripts were TCR beta CDR3 regions. When the TCR CDR3 underwent first-round RT-PCR, the HTBI primer set was used. Each CDR3 protein is one row after TCRdb ran MiXCR on the multiplex PCR reads. This table has 600,000 to 650,000 distinct CDR3 sequences, roughly 20% appearing once. The rearrangement links TRBV6-2 or TRBV6-3 to TRBJ2-6, with 7 bases identical to TRBD2. This TCR was recovered from a man under 40 with Graves' ophthalmopathy. Material for sequencing was blood. In nucleotides, the CDR3 is TGTGCCAGCAGAGATAGAAGCGGGACTTCTCTTTTCGGGGCCAACGTCCTGACTTTC. It is translated as CASRDRSGTSLFGANVLTF.